This is a list of T cell receptor beta chains from one sample in a study of OX40 agonist ivuxolimab in advanced cancers. Sequenced by immunoSEQ multiplex PCR; TCRdb stores in-frame clones only, minus some. The sample holds around 90,000 clones, around 87% seen once. The sequenced sample was CD4+ or CD8+ T cells sorted from blood, obtained in a trial of the OX40 agonist ivuxolimab. These receptors all stem from an adult with an advanced solid tumor such as melanoma, head and neck, liver or kidney cancer. CDR3s include the opening cysteine and the closing phenylalanine or tryptophan. Fields, in order: clone size, J gene, D gene, V gene, CDR3 DNA, CDR3 protein. The D gene is left open where the match is weak. Expanded clones are given a class, and other clones once, few, many or no size at all.

>-|TRBJ2-7|-|TRBV29-1
TGCAGCGTTAGCTCCCCGAAGCGGACCTCCTACGAGCAGTACTTC
CSVSSPKRTSYEQYF
>-|TRBJ2-5|-|TRBV7-8
TGTGCGAAGGGTGGCGGCGGTCGACAAGAGACCCAGTACTTC
CAKGGGGRQETQYF
>-|TRBJ1-5|-|TRBV19
TGTGCCAGTAGTTTCAAAAACACCGGGTCCCGCTTACACCCGAGCAATCAGCCCCAGCATTTT
CASSFKNTGSRLHPSNQPQHF
>once|TRBJ2-3|-|TRBV6-6
TGTGCCAGCAGGCACACAGATACGCAGTATTTT
CASRHTDTQYF
>-|TRBJ2-5|TRBD1|TRBV6-1
TGTGCCAGCAGTGAAGCCAGACAGGGGGCGCGGGAGACCCAGTACTTC
CASSEARQGARETQYF
>once|TRBJ1-1|-|TRBV11-3
TGTGCCAGCAGCCTTCGGGGAGGGAACACTGAAGCTTTCTTT
CASSLRGGNTEAFF
>-|TRBJ2-7|TRBD1|TRBV18
TGTGCCAGCTCACCAGGGACAGGGAACTACGAGCAGTACTTC
CASSPGTGNYEQYF
>-|TRBJ1-6|-|TRBV2
TGTGCCAGCAGAGACGACAGTTATAATTCACCCCTCCACTTT
CASRDDSYNSPLHF
>-|TRBJ2-1|-|TRBV28
TGTGCCAGCAGTTTATTAGGGTTTGAGCAGTTCTTC
CASSLLGFEQFF
>few|TRBJ2-3|TRBD2|TRBV29-1
TGCAGCGTGGTCGGGACTAGCGATAGCACAGATACGCAGTATTTT
CSVVGTSDSTDTQYF
>-|TRBJ1-1|-|TRBV11-2
TGTGCCAGCAGCTTAGGGGGAAGCTACACTGAAGCTTTCTTT
CASSLGGSYTEAFF
>once|TRBJ1-5|TRBD1|TRBV7-8
TGTGCCAGCACCCCGGGAGGGGGCGTAGGTCAGCCCCAGCATTTT
CASTPGGGVGQPQHF
>-|TRBJ2-1|TRBD2|TRBV15
TGTGCCACCAGCAGAGGCAGACTAGCGGGGGACAATGAGCAGTTCTTC
CATSRGRLAGDNEQFF
>-|TRBJ2-3|-|TRBV21-1
TGTGCCAGCAGCAAAGCCCCACCCATAGCGGGAGTAAGAGATACGCAGTATTTT
CASSKAPPIAGVRDTQYF
>-|TRBJ2-1|-|TRBV9
TGTGCCAGCAGCCGTGAGCCGACCTACAATGAGCAGTTCTTC
CASSREPTYNEQFF
>-|TRBJ2-3|TRBD2|TRBV2
TGTGCCAGCTTTGAGACTAGCGGGAGCTTAGATACGCAGTATTTT
CASFETSGSLDTQYF
>-|TRBJ2-5|-|TRBV7-9
TGTGCCAGCAGTAGTCCTGGACGGGGGGAGACCCAGTACTTC
CASSSPGRGETQYF
>-|TRBJ2-1|TRBD2|TRBV5-1
TGCGCCAGCAGTTCCGGACTAGCGGGAGCTACCTACAATGAGCAGTTCTTC
CASSSGLAGATYNEQFF
>-|TRBJ2-6|-|TRBV6-1
TGTGCCAGCAGTAGCACCCCTGGGGCCAACGTCCTGACTTTC
CASSSTPGANVLTF
>-|TRBJ1-2|-|TRBV5-4
TGTGCCAGCAGCATCGTACAGAGGCCTAACTATGGCTACACCTTC
CASSIVQRPNYGYTF
>-|TRBJ1-5|TRBD1|TRBV6-5
TGTGCCAGCAGACAGGGGGCAGGAAGCAATCAGCCCCAGCATTTT
CASRQGAGSNQPQHF
>once|TRBJ2-3|TRBD2|TRBV18
TGTGCCAGCTCACCACGTTCAGCGGGGGGGGGCACAGATACGCAGTATTTT
CASSPRSAGGGTDTQYF
>-|TRBJ2-1|TRBD2|TRBV7-9
TGTGCCAGCAGCTTACTAGCGGGCGTCGATGAGCAGTTCTTC
CASSLLAGVDEQFF
>-|TRBJ1-2|TRBD1|TRBV6-1
TGTGCCAGCAGTGTCCGGACAGGGCAAGCTAACTATGGCTACACCTTC
CASSVRTGQANYGYTF
>-|TRBJ1-2|TRBD1|TRBV29-1
TGCAGCGCCCAAACACGAAACAGGGGCCCTGATAACTATGGCTACACCTTC
CSAQTRNRGPDNYGYTF
>-|TRBJ1-2|TRBD1|TRBV11-2
TGTGCCAGCAGCTTAGGAGCAGGGGGAGGCTATGGCTACACCTTC
CASSLGAGGGYGYTF
>-|TRBJ2-7|TRBD2|TRBV5-1
TGCGCCAGCAGCCTTCCGGGACTAGCGGGAGGGAGCGAGCAGTACTTC
CASSLPGLAGGSEQYF
>-|TRBJ2-2|TRBD1|TRBV5-1
TGCGCCAGCAGCGAGCCGGGACAGGGAGGTACCGGGGAGCTGTTTTTT
CASSEPGQGGTGELFF
>-|TRBJ1-5|-|TRBV19
TGTGCCAGTAGTATCGGAGGGGATCAGCCCCAGCATTTT
CASSIGGDQPQHF
>-|TRBJ1-4|-|TRBV30
TGTGCCTGGAGTGTACTAGTGGCAGCTGAAAAACTGTTTTTT
CAWSVLVAAEKLFF
>-|TRBJ1-2|-|TRBV6-1
TGTGCCAGCAGGAACTATGGCTACACCTTC
CASRNYGYTF
>-|TRBJ1-1|-|TRBV19
TGTGCCAGTAGTCCATATGACACAAACACTGAAGCTTTCTTT
CASSPYDTNTEAFF
>-|TRBJ1-4|TRBD1|TRBV7-9
TGTGCCAGCAGCCCCCGGGACAGGGGTAATGAAAAACTGTTTTTT
CASSPRDRGNEKLFF
>-|TRBJ1-2|-|TRBV9
TGTGCCAGCAGCGTAGGACTCCCGGGGGGGGGCCTCTCCTATGGCTACACCTTC
CASSVGLPGGGLSYGYTF
>-|TRBJ2-2|-|TRBV19
TGTGCCAGTAGGTTACAGAAGGAGCTGTTTTTT
CASRLQKELFF
>once|TRBJ2-1|TRBD2|TRBV15
TGTGCCACCAGCAGAGGTGGTAGCGGGAGCTCCTACAATGAGCAGTTCTTC
CATSRGGSGSSYNEQFF
>-|TRBJ1-1|-|TRBV4-2
TGTGCCAGCAGCCCCCAAGTGGGAGGAAACACTGAAGCTTTCTTT
CASSPQVGGNTEAFF
>-|TRBJ2-1|-|TRBV29-1
TGCAGCGTTGACGAACAGGGAGTATACAATGAGCAGTTCTTC
CSVDEQGVYNEQFF
>once|TRBJ2-1|TRBD2|TRBV28
TGTGCCAGCAGTTTAACGGGACTAGCGGGGCACAATGAGCAGTTCTTC
CASSLTGLAGHNEQFF
>-|TRBJ2-1|TRBD2|TRBV11-3
TGTGCCAGCAGCTTAGCGGGGGGGCCCGCCGGCAATGAGCAGTTCTTC
CASSLAGGPAGNEQFF
>-|TRBJ1-2|-|TRBV28
TGTGCCAGCAGTTATAGGGACTATGGCTACACCTTC
CASSYRDYGYTF
>once|TRBJ2-1|TRBD2|TRBV23-1
TGCGCCAGCAGTCAGCGGGGGGTACTCAGGAATGAGCAGTTCTTC
CASSQRGVLRNEQFF
>once|TRBJ2-3|TRBD1|TRBV10-3
TGTGCCATCAGTGAGTCCAGGACAGGTTTTGATACGCAGTATTTT
CAISESRTGFDTQYF
>-|TRBJ1-3|-|TRBV4-3
TGCGCCAGCAGCCAAGTCCGGGACGGCTTTGGAAACACCATATATTTT
CASSQVRDGFGNTIYF
>-|TRBJ2-5|TRBD2|TRBV5-6
TGTGCCAGCAGCAGACTAGCGGGAGACGGGACCCAGTACTTC
CASSRLAGDGTQYF
>-|TRBJ2-1|TRBD1|TRBV4-3
TGCGCCAGCAGCCAAGATCGGACAGGTTACAATGAGCAGTTCTTC
CASSQDRTGYNEQFF
>-|TRBJ2-2|-|TRBV10-3
TGTGCCATCAAAGGGGGGAAGAACACCGGGGAGCTGTTTTTT
CAIKGGKNTGELFF
>-|TRBJ1-6|TRBD1|TRBV5-1
TGCGCCAGCTCAGGACAGGGATCTTCACCCCTCCACTTT
CASSGQGSSPLHF
>-|TRBJ1-5|-|TRBV19
TGTGCCAGTAGTATAGGTCTGGGCGGTCAGCCCCAGCATTTT
CASSIGLGGQPQHF
>-|TRBJ2-1|TRBD2|TRBV27
TGTGCCAGCAGGTCTAGCGGGAGGTACAATGAGCAGTTCTTC
CASRSSGRYNEQFF
>-|TRBJ2-1|-|TRBV28
TGTGCCAGCAGTCCCCTGGGGGTCTCCTACAATGAGCAGTTCTTC
CASSPLGVSYNEQFF
>-|TRBJ2-5|TRBD1|TRBV19
TGTGCCAGTAGTATAGCCCCGACAGGGCTGATCGAAAAGACCCAGTACTTC
CASSIAPTGLIEKTQYF
>once|TRBJ1-6|-|TRBV30
TGTGCCTGGAGTCCGGTCGTTTATGATTCACCCCTCCACTTT
CAWSPVVYDSPLHF
>few|TRBJ2-2|-|TRBV10-1
TGCGCCAGCGGGCAGTCCGGGGAGCTGTTTTTT
CASGQSGELFF
>-|TRBJ1-5|-|TRBV2
TGTGCCAGCAGTTTGCTTTCAAGCCCCAATCAGCCCCAGCATTTT
CASSLLSSPNQPQHF